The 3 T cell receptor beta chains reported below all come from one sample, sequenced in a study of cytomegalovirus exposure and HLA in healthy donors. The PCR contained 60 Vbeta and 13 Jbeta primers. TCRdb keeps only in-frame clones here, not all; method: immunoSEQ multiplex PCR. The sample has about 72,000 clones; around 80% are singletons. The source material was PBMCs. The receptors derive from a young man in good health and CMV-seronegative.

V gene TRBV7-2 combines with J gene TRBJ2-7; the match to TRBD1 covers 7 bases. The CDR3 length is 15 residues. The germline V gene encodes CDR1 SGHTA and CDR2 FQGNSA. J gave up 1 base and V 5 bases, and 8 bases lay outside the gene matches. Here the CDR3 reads CASSATTGQSYEQYF. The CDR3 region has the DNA TGTGCCAGCAGCGCAACGACAGGGCAGTCCTACGAGCAGTACTTC. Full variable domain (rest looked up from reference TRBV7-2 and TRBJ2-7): GAGVSQSPSNKVTEKGKDVELRCDPISGHTALYWYRQSLGQGLEFLIYFQGNSAPDKSGLPSDRFSAERTGGSVSTLTIQRTQQEDSAVYLCASSATTGQSYEQYFGPGTRLTVT.

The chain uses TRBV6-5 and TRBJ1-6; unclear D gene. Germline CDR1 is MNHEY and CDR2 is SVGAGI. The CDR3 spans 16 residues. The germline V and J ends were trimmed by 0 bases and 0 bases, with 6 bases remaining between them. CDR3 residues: CASSYSSSSYNSPLHF. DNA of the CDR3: TGTGCCAGCAGTTACTCGAGTAGCTCCTATAATTCACCCCTCCACTTT.

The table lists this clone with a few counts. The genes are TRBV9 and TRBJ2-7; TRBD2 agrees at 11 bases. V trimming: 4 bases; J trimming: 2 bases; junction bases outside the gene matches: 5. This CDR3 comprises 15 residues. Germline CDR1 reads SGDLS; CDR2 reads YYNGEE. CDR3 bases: TGTGCCAGCAGCCCCAGACTAGCGGGAACCTACGAGCAGTACTTC. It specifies CASSPRLAGTYEQYF.